The present TCR beta chain was sequenced within a study of blood T cell repertoires in COVID-19. Study information: The study drew acute and convalescent COVID-19 samples from the United States, Italy and Spain.

The table lists this clone with a count of one. Germline-derived CDR1 and CDR2 are MGHRA and YSYEKL. V shed 1 base, J shed 7 bases, and the junction held 1 base outside the gene matches. This CDR3 region has 13 residues. Donors were grouped by their self-reported clinical history. Two negative PCRs, clearance, or symptom resolution characterized the recovered Cohort 3 donors. Study processing details: Amplification with reference gene primers provided the estimates of nucleated cell counts. TCRdb keeps only in-frame clones here, not all; method: immunoSEQ multiplex PCR. D and trimming come from the DNA, and the V and J calls and clone size come from that table. The data contain fewer than 250,000 clones, 86% of them singletons.

The sequenced sample consisted of PBMCs or T cells enriched from blood (not recorded which). The chain has TRBV4-1 and TRBJ1-5, with TRBD1 matching 7 bases. This TCR was sampled from a woman aged 45-65 years who had recovered from COVID-19. The CDR3 nucleotides read TGCGCCAGCAGCCAAGGAGGGGGCCAGCCCCAGCATTTT. Protein sequence: CASSQGGGQPQHF.